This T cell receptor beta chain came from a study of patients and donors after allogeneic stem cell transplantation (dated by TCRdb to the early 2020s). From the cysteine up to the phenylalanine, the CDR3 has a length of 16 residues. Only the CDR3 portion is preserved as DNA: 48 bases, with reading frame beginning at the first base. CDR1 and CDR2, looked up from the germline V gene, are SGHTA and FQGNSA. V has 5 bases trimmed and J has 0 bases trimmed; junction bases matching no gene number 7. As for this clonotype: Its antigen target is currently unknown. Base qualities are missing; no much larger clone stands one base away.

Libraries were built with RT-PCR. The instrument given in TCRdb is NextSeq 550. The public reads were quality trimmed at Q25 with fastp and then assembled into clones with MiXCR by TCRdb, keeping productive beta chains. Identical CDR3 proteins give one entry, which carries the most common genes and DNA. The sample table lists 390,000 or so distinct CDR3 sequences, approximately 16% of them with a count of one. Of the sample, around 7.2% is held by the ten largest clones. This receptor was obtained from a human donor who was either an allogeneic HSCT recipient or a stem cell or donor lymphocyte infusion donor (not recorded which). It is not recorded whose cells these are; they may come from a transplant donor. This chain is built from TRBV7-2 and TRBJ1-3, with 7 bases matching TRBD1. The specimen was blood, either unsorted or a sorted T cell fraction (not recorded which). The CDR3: CASSPQGVPSGNTIYF. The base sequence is TGTGCCAGCAGCCCCCAGGGGGTACCCTCTGGAAACACCATATATTTT.